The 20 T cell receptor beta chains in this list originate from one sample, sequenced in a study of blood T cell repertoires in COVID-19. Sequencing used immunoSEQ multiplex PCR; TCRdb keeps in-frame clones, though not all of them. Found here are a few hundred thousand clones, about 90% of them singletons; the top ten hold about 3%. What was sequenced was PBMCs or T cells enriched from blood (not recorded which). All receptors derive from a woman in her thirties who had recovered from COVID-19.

The chain's CDR3 is CASSSPGQGVSQPQHF. The DNA for the CDR3 is TGTGCCAGCAGTTCCCCCGGCCAGGGTGTCTCTCAGCCCCAGCATTTT. The chain uses TRBV28 and TRBJ1-5; a possible D gene is TRBD1 (5 bases). This CDR3 is 16 amino acids long. V lost 4 bases to trimming and J lost 6 bases, with 19 bases between them. Germline loops: CDR1 MDHEN, CDR2 SYDVKM.

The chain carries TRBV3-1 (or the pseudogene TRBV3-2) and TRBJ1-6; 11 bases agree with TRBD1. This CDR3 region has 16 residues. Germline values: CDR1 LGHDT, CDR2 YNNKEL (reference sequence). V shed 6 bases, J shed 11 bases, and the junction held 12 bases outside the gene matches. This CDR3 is CASRPGTGGPVTPLHF. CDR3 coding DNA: TGTGCCAGCAGACCCGGGACAGGGGGTCCAGTGACACCCCTCCACTTT.

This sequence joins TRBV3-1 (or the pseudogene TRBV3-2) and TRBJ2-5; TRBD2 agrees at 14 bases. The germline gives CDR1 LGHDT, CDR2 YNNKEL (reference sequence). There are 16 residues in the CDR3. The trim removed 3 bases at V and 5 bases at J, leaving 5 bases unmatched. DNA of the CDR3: TGTGCCAGCAGCCACCGACTAGCGGGAGGGCGCGAGACCCAGTACTTC. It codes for CASSHRLAGGRETQYF.

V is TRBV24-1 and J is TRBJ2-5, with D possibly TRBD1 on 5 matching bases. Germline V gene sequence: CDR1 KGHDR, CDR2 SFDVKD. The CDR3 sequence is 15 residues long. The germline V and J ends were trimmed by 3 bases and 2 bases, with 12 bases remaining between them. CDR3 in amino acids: CATSDADTLQETQYF. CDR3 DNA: TGTGCCACCAGTGATGCGGACACGCTACAAGAGACCCAGTACTTC.

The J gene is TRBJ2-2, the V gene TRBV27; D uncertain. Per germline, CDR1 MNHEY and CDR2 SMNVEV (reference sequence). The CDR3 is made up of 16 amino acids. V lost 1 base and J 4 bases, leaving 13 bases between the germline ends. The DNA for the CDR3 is TGTGCCAGCAGTTTATTGGCCGCCCGTGGCACCGGGGAGCTGTTTTTT. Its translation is CASSLLAARGTGELFF.

The CDR3 protein is CASSSYDRGGTDTQYF. The DNA for the CDR3 is TGTGCCAGCAGTTCCTACGACAGGGGGGGCACAGATACGCAGTATTTT. This rearrangement joins TRBV6-5 to TRBJ2-3, with TRBD1 matching 9 bases. Germline CDR1 reads MNHEY; CDR2 reads SVGAGI. The junction had 6 bases not matched to a gene; V was cut back by 4 bases and J by 1 base. The CDR3 loop spans 16 amino acids.

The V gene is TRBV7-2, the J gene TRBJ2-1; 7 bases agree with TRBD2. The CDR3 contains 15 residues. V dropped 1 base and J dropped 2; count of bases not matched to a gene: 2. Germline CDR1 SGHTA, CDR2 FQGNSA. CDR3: CASSLVAGAYNEQFF. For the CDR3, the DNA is TGTGCCAGCAGCTTAGTGGCGGGAGCCTACAATGAGCAGTTCTTC.

The CDR3 protein is CASSTDRRNYGYTF. The CDR3 DNA reads as TGTGCCAGCAGCACCGACAGGAGGAACTATGGCTACACCTTC. The genes are TRBV7-9 and TRBJ1-2; possibly TRBD1 for D (6 bases). Germline CDR1 SEHNR, CDR2 FQNEAQ (reference sequence). This CDR3 comprises 14 residues. V was trimmed by 5 bases and J by 2 bases, leaving 12 bases between them.

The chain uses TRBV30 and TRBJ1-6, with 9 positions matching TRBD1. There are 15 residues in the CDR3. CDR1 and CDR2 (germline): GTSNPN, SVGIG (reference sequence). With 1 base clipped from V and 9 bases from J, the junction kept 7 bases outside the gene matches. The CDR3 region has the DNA TGTGCCTGGAGTGGGTCCGGGACAGGGAGTTCACCCCTCCACTTT. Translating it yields CAWSGSGTGSSPLHF.

The CDR3 region is CASSPASVNYNEQFF. The CDR3 DNA sequence: TGTGCCAGCTCACCGGCTAGCGTCAACTACAATGAGCAGTTCTTC. The chain uses TRBV18 and TRBJ2-1; a weak D match, TRBD2 (6 bases). This CDR3 region has 15 residues. Germline assignment: CDR1 KGHSH and CDR2 LQKENI. Trimming pared 3 bases from V and 3 bases from J, leaving 12 bases between. Complete variable domain (other parts from reference TRBV18 and TRBJ2-1): NAGVMQNPRHLVRRRGQEARLRCSPMKGHSHVYWYRQLPEEGLKFMVYLQKENIIDESGMPKERFSAEFPKEGPSILRIQQVVRGDSAAYFCASSPASVNYNEQFFGPGTRLTVL.

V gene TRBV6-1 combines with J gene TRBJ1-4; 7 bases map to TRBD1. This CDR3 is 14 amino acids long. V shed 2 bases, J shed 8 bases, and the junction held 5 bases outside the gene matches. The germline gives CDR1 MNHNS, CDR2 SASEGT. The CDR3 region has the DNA TGTGCCAGCAGTGAATTTACAGGGGTAGAAAAACTGTTTTTT. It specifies CASSEFTGVEKLFF.

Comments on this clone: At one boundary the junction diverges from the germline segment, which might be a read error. The CDR3 is CASSLARGQETQYF. The CDR3 DNA follows: TGTGCTAGCAGCTTAGCGCGGGGCCAAGAGACCCAGTACTTC. V usage is TRBV7-7 and J usage is TRBJ2-5, with D maybe TRBD2 (6 bases). Germline assignment: CDR1 SSHAT and CDR2 FNYEAQ (reference sequence). The CDR3 runs to 14 residues.

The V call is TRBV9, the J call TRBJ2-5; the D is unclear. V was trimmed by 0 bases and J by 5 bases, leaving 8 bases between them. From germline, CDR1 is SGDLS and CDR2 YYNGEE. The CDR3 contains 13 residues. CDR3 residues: CASSVGVRETQYF. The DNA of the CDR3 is TGTGCCAGCAGCGTAGGAGTACGTGAGACCCAGTACTTC.

As DNA, the CDR3 is TGTGCCAGCAGCCCGAGCACAGGGATGGCTGGAAACACCATATATTTT. As protein: CASSPSTGMAGNTIYF. V usage is TRBV7-8 and J usage is TRBJ1-3; TRBD1 is a possible D gene (6 bases). The CDR3 runs 16 residues. The V gene's germline CDR1 is SGHVS and CDR2 FQNEAQ. The V end was cut by 5 bases, the J end by 2 bases, with 16 bases between.

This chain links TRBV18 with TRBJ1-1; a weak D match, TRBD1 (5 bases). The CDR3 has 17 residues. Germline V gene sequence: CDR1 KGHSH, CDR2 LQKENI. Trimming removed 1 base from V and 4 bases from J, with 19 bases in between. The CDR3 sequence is CASSPRQGMESSTEAFF. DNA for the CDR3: TGTGCCAGCTCACCACGGCAGGGTATGGAGTCGAGCACTGAAGCTTTCTTT.

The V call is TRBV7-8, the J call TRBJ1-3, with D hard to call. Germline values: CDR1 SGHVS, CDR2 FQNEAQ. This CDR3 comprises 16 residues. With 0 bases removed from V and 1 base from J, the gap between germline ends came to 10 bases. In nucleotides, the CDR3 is TGTGCCAGCAGCTTAGCGTACGGGGTTTCTGGAAACACCATATATTTT. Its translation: CASSLAYGVSGNTIYF.

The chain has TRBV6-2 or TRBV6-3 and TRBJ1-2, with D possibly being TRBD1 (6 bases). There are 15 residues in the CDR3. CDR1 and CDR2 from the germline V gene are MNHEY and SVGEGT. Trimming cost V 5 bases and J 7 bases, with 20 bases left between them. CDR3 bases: TGTGCCAGCAGTAACGCCGGGACACCTATAGGTGGCTACACCTTC. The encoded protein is CASSNAGTPIGGYTF.

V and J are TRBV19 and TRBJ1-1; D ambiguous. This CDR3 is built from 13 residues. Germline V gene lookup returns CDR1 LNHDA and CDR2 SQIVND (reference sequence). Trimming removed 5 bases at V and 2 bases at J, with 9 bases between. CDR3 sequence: CASSEALNTEAFF. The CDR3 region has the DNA TGTGCCAGTAGTGAGGCCCTAAACACTGAAGCTTTCTTT.

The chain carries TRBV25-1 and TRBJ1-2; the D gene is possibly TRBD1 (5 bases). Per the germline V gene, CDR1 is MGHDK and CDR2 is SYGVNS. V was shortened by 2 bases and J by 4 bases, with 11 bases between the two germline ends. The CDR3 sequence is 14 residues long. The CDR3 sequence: CASSEPGQGYGYTF. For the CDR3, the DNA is TGTGCCAGCAGTGAACCAGGGCAGGGCTATGGCTACACCTTC.

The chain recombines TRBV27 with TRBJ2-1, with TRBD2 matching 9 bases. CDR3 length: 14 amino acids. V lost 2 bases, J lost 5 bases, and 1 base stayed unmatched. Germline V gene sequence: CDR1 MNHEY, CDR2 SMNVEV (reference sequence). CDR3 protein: CASSLLAGNNEQFF. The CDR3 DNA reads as TGTGCCAGCAGTTTACTAGCGGGAAACAATGAGCAGTTCTTC.